Detailed here is one TCR beta chain. The specificity of this receptor is unknown. In total, about 650 healthy bone marrow donors made up the cohort. All cohort members were sampled while nominally healthy, although unrecorded immune exposures were likely present. The donor tested CMV seronegative and was one of the 352 seronegative cohort members. Every donor gave a peripheral blood sample, and the peripheral blood mononuclear cells from that sample were used for TCR beta sequencing. Genomic DNA extraction from the blood cell samples was performed with the Qiagen DNeasy Blood Extraction Kit. V and J are truncated by 8 bases and 3 bases respectively, leaving an intervening sequence of 26 bases. Taken from cysteine to phenylalanine, the CDR3 has 17 residues. Of all the DNA, just the CDR3 is kept, 51 bases in frame from base 1. CDR1 and CDR2 were assigned from the germline V gene as SGHDN and FVKESK. This record comes from a study of cytomegalovirus exposure and HLA in healthy donors (dated by TCRdb to 2016 to 2017). For the wider study: In an earlier analysis of 587 of the donors, roughly 300 Gb of sequence data and 90 million to 130 million unique TCR beta sequences from about 179 million T cells were reported. Approximately 300 gigabases of sequencing data and approximately 84 million unique TCR sequences were included in an early release covering roughly 600 HLA-typed donors. Of the roughly 410 genotyped donors, 81% were placed in the genetic ancestry cluster associated with self-reported Caucasian donors. The aim of the study was to test whether cataloging public T cell receptors could identify signatures of past pathogen exposure. The study profiled the T cell repertoires of more than 500 subjects by immunosequencing and related them to cytomegalovirus serostatus. A separate validation cohort of more than 100 different subjects was used in addition to the roughly 700-subject first cohort. High-throughput TCR immunosequencing, statistical association of individual TCRs with disease status, and machine learning were combined to predict cytomegalovirus infection status. A later analysis re-analyzed previously published TCR beta repertoires from 666 donors and added high-resolution HLA genotyping to study TCR occurrence patterns. Rather than drawing on any new phenotypic data, the later analysis identified candidate immune exposures from TCR beta sequences and the way those sequences occurred across donors. In an earlier analysis of more than 550 of the donors, high-throughput TCR beta sequencing was used to judge whether each TCR beta V gene segment behaved as functional or pseudogenic. Donor age, sex, ethnicity and CMV serostatus were compiled together with the repertoire data. A later genetic analysis used genome-wide SNP genotypes for about 60% of the roughly 700 donors, treating that subset as a discovery cohort. All discovery cohort repertoires had been generated using a single sequencing platform. Both class I and class II loci were covered by HLA typing, at four-digit resolution. Typing coverage differed by locus: A, B, C, DRB1 and DQB1 were typed in roughly 620-630 donors, DQA1 in 500 to 550, DPA1 in some 570, and DPB1 in 450 to 480. Five DR-DQ haplotypes were treated as single units for association and clustering because of strong linkage in the cohort. Among 398 genotyped donors of the cohort, an average of roughly 230,000 unique TCR beta nucleotide sequences was sequenced per donor, of which about 19% were non-productive.

Study-level results and caveats: V-gene and J-gene trimming of TCR beta chains was associated with a missense DCLRE1C variant in a later genetic analysis, and the association was replicated in an independent cohort. In both the original and validation cohorts, the classifier was reported to diagnose cytomegalovirus status with high specificity and sensitivity. In the study, 150 to 200 TCR beta chains were listed as associated with cytomegalovirus. According to a later genetic analysis, donors in an Asian-associated ancestry cluster had fewer N-insertions in productive TCRs than the approximately 700-donor mean. Because counts were too low, about 17 rarely observed V segments, including chromosome 9 orphons, were excluded from the earlier analysis of 587 of the donors. Immune exposure information for the cohort was limited to CMV serostatus. It was suggested by the authors that the approach could potentially be generalized to other disease states and immunological phenotypes. Across donors, most TCR sequences were observed very rarely, whereas some public TCRs were present in many individuals. In a later analysis, some 18,000 TCR beta sequences were associated with specific HLA alleles at a false discovery rate of 0.05. In vitro tests confirmed that a few of the cytomegalovirus-associated TCR beta chains recognize cytomegalovirus antigens. According to a later analysis, TCR association rates differed among HLA loci, with DRB1 alleles showing the most associated TCRs and HLA-C alleles showing the fewest. A further reported finding was that TCR beta sequences accurately predicted the HLA-A and HLA-B alleles for most subjects in the first cohort. The cohort was sequenced for TCR beta chains only, and without alpha or paired-chain data the features that could be detected were limited. In a later analysis, most CMV-associated TCR beta chains were found to appear HLA-restricted, with HLA associations seemingly driven largely by CMV exposure. In a later analysis, HLA-associated TCR beta chains were found to be more clonally expanded and to have lower generation probabilities than equally common non-associated chains. Linkage disequilibrium might explain the correlated functional status among segregating V segments, but an unknown experimental factor could not be excluded. When HLA alleles, especially DR and DQ, strongly co-occurred, attributing TCR associations to individual alleles was difficult. A cluster of highly shared sequence variants was judged likely to be a technical artifact of the sequencing pipeline. The 87-base-pair reads could not distinguish some IMGT-functional V segments, including TRBV6-2 and TRBV6-3, so those segments were excluded. Broadly in line with IMGT annotations, most TCR beta V segments showed up in productive rearrangements about 87% or about 30% of the time in an earlier analysis of around 550 of the donors. According to a later analysis, parvovirus B19, influenza, CMV and Epstein-Barr virus appeared linked to several top co-occurrence clusters. Because some donors lacked HLA typing at each locus, the association tests relied only on the typed subset. Presence/absence analyses assumed roughly uniform sequencing depth across donors, an assumption that may not hold.

Library prep was done by the immunoSEQ multiplex PCR assay. For the multiplex PCR, a mixture combining 60 forward primers for TCR Vbeta segments and 13 reverse primers for TCR Jbeta segments was used. Amplification of the CDR3 region of rearranged TCR beta genes was performed with a multiplex PCR assay on genomic DNA. On the Illumina HiSeq System, the amplified TCR beta libraries were sequenced as 87-base-pair reads. On the study's bioinformatics: In a later analysis, tens of millions of unique TCR beta chains were counted across the roughly 700 repertoires, and roughly 11 million of these chains were shared by at least two donors. Raw reads were error-corrected and collapsed into unique sequences by a nearest-neighbor algorithm in which closely related sequences were merged to remove PCR and sequencing errors. To assign V, D and J gene segments, CDR3 sequences were aligned to IMGT reference sequences. Each retained sequence needed at least a six-nucleotide match to both a V gene segment and a J gene segment. A rearrangement counted as productive if the CDR3 had no stop codons and remained in frame with V and J, and every other rearrangement counted as non-productive. CDR3 was defined according to IMGT convention as the region running from the second conserved V-encoded cysteine to the conserved J-encoded phenylalanine. The earlier analysis of approximately 500 of the donors excluded sequences that lacked an unambiguous match to a single V gene segment. In an earlier analysis of some 590 of the donors, a V segment was called functional when productive rearrangements were above 56.7%, and segregating when the standard deviation between donors exceeded 5%. A statistical classification framework was developed to diagnose cytomegalovirus status using the catalog of TCR beta chain sequences. In a later analysis, V and J genes were assigned by comparing TCR nucleotide sequences against IMGT/GENE-DB human TR gene sequences. A later analysis assigned CDR3 sequences and most-parsimonious VDJ recombination scenarios with the TCRdist pipeline. In a later analysis, each TCR beta chain was defined by its CDR3 amino acid sequence together with its V-gene family, and reads lacking a unique V-gene family were excluded. A later analysis removed roughly 590 highly shared, low-generation-probability nucleotide sequences to deal with suspected cross-contamination and a sequencing artifact. In a later analysis, a clonal expansion index was calculated for each public chain from normalized within-repertoire ranks of inferred template counts. In a later analysis, generation probabilities were computed using a VDJ recombination model fitted to out-of-frame rearrangements, and the results were checked against IGoR. Hypergeometric tests were used in a later analysis to score TCR-TCR, TCR-HLA and TCR-CMV co-occurrence, with a repertoire-size bias correction applied to the TCR pairs. In a later analysis, false discovery rates were estimated by permuting HLA or CMV assignments 20 times. A later analysis grouped co-occurring TCRs with DBSCAN, adding TCRdist sequence similarity when clustering within HLA-allele-positive subsets. For co-occurrence clustering, repertoires with fewer than 30,000 or more than 120,000 public chains were excluded, along with roughly 5 repertoires with anomalous nucleotide sharing. The table comes from immuneACCESS by way of TCRdb, which keeps in-frame sequences with V and J called. Part of the clones is missing from these tables; in studies checked, under half for an unresolved V gene and the rest for unknown reasons. V, J and clone size reflect that table, while D and trimming were determined from the DNA. The sample's table lists a count of roughly 60,000 clones. 3.5% to 4% of the sample belongs to the ten largest clones.

The rearrangement combines TRBV14 with TRBJ2-7; 5 matching bases give a weak D call of TRBD2. The sequence derives from a woman aged 18-29 years in good health and CMV-seronegative. The specimen was PBMCs. The DNA reads as follows: TGTGCCAGCCCATCCTTAGCGACGCGACCACTTTTCTACGAGCAGTACTTC. It translates to CASPSLATRPLFYEQYF.